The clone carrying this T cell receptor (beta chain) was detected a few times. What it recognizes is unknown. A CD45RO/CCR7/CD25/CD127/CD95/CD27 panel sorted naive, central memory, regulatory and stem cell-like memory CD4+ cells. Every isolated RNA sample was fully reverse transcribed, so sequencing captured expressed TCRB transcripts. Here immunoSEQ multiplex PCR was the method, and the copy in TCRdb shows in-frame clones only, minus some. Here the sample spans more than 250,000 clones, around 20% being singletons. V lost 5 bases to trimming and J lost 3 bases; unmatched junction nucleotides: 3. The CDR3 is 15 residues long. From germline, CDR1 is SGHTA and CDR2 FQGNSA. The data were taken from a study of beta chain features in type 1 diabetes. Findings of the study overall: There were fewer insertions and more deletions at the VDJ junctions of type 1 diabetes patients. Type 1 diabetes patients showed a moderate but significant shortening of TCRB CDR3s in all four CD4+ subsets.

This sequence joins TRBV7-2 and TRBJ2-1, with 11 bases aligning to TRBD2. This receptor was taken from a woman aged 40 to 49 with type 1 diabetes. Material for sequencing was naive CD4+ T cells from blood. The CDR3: CASSMGLADYNEQFF. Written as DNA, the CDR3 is TGTGCCAGCAGCATGGGACTAGCGGACTACAATGAGCAGTTCTTC.